Detailed here is one TCR beta chain. This specimen belongs to a study of blood T cell repertoires in COVID-19. Study overall: There were acute and convalescent COVID-19 samples, and they came from the United States, Italy and Spain. From T cells, B-cell-depleted T cells, or PBMCs came the material, which was cDNA or gDNA.

Here immunoSEQ multiplex PCR was the method, and the copy in TCRdb shows in-frame clones only, minus some. The sample yields approximately 92,000 clones, 81% seen once. The receptor comes from a man in his sixties with acute or convalescent COVID-19. The sequencing sample was made of peripheral blood.

CDR3 nucleotides: TGTGCCAGCAGTTACCGACGAGACATGAACACTGAAGCTTTCTTT. This gives the protein CASSYRRDMNTEAFF. The chain combines TRBV6-5 with TRBJ1-1, with unresolved D. The CDR3 loop spans 15 amino acids. V was trimmed by 2 bases and J by 0 bases, leaving 10 bases between them. Germline assignment: CDR1 MNHEY and CDR2 SVGAGI.